The 23 T cell receptor beta chains listed next were all sequenced from one sample in a study of blood T cell repertoires in COVID-19. Repertoires were generated with immunoSEQ multiplex PCR, while TCRdb's copy carries only in-frame clones and drops some. The profile covers 150,000 to 200,000 clones, with 80% to 85% appearing a single time and about 4.9% taken by the ten largest. Material: peripheral blood. Source of these receptors: a woman in her twenties or thirties with acute or convalescent COVID-19.

V gene TRBV7-2 combines with J gene TRBJ2-7; 8 nucleotides match TRBD2. With 2 bases clipped from V and 4 bases from J, the junction kept 7 bases outside the gene matches. This CDR3 region has 15 residues. Looked up from germline, CDR1 is SGHTA and CDR2 is FQGNSA. CDR3 region: CASSLLGSGTYEQYF. DNA of the CDR3: TGTGCCAGCAGCTTACTGGGTAGCGGGACGTACGAGCAGTACTTC.

CDR3 residues: CSVFSGSTYNEQFF. CDR3 DNA: TGCAGCGTTTTTAGCGGGAGTACCTACAATGAGCAGTTCTTC. This chain joins TRBV29-1 and TRBJ2-1; 9 nucleotides line up with TRBD2. The CDR3 extends over 14 amino acids. After removal of 5 bases from V and 2 bases from J, the junction contained 4 bases not matched to a gene. From germline, CDR1 is SQVTM and CDR2 ANQGSEA.

J is TRBJ1-5 and V is TRBV27; D is unresolved. The CDR3 covers 14 residues. The germline CDR1 and CDR2 sequences are MNHEY and SMNVEV (reference sequence). Deletions cut 8 bases from V and 2 bases from J, with 13 bases between. CDR3 sequence reads: CASSQGSGNQPQHF. In DNA form, the CDR3 reads TGTGCCAGCTCTCAAGGGAGTGGCAATCAGCCCCAGCATTTT.

The chain joins TRBV24-1 to TRBJ1-3; D gene unclear. This CDR3 comprises 15 residues. Trimming stripped 1 base from V and 0 bases from J, with 6 bases between. Germline values: CDR1 KGHDR, CDR2 SFDVKD. The CDR3 nucleotides are TGTGCCACCAGTGATTTTGGCAGCTCTGGAAACACCATATATTTT. Translating gives CATSDFGSSGNTIYF.

The J gene is TRBJ2-1, the V gene TRBV7-8, with D unclear. Trimming took off 6 bases at V and 8 bases at J, with 17 bases between the two ends. Germline V gives CDR1 SGHVS, CDR2 FQNEAQ. CDR3 size: 14 residues. The CDR3 sequence: CASRNLISLDEQFF. The DNA of the CDR3 is TGTGCCAGCAGGAACCTAATTTCGTTGGATGAGCAGTTCTTC.

The chain carries TRBV15 and TRBJ1-1; D is perhaps TRBD1 (6 bases). The CDR3 spans 16 residues. Germline V gene data show CDR1 as LNHNV and CDR2 as YYDKDF (reference sequence). The V end lost 2 bases, the J end lost 3 bases, and 16 bases lay between the germline ends. The CDR3 loop is CATSRKYREGDTEAFF. CDR3 bases: TGTGCCACCAGCAGAAAATACAGGGAGGGGGACACTGAAGCTTTCTTT.

The chain has TRBV30 and TRBJ2-5, with 10 bases that match TRBD1. V trimming: 4 bases; J trimming: 5 bases; junction bases outside the gene matches: 10. CDR1 and CDR2 from the germline V gene are GTSNPN and SVGIG (reference sequence). The CDR3 length is 15 residues. The CDR3 region has the DNA TGTGCCTGGACATCGACAGGGGGCGCTTGGGAGACCCAGTACTTC. The encoded protein is CAWTSTGGAWETQYF.

This CDR3 reads CASQTLFGSYEQYF. The CDR3 bases are TGTGCCAGTCAGACTCTCTTTGGCTCCTACGAGCAGTACTTC. The gene calls are TRBV6-5 and TRBJ2-7; D unresolved. Per germline, CDR1 MNHEY and CDR2 SVGAGI. V lost 9 bases to trimming and J lost 0 bases, with 15 bases between them. This CDR3 spans 14 amino acids.

The chain joins TRBV28 to TRBJ2-1, with 7 nucleotides matching TRBD1. CDR1 MDHEN and CDR2 SYDVKM come from the germline V gene. Losses at the gene ends were 6 bases for V and 2 bases for J; bases not matched to a gene: 10. This CDR3 spans 16 amino acids. This CDR3 reads CASSRGTDRTYNEQFF. The CDR3 DNA sequence: TGTGCCAGCAGCCGAGGGACAGACAGGACCTACAATGAGCAGTTCTTC. The complete variable domain, with remaining parts taken from reference TRBV28 and TRBJ2-1, reads DVKVTQSSRYLVKRTGEKVFLECVQDMDHENMFWYRQDPGLGLRLIYFSYDVKMKEKGDIPEGYSVSREKKERFSLILESASTNQTSMYLCASSRGTDRTYNEQFFGPGTRLTVL.

The chain joins TRBV29-1 to TRBJ2-1; tentatively, D is TRBD1 (5 bases). Looked up from germline, CDR1 is SQVTM and CDR2 is ANQGSEA. There are 11 residues in the CDR3. Trimming cost V 6 bases and J 8 bases, with 11 bases left between them. The CDR3 reads CSVRLGDEQFF. The CDR3 DNA reads TGCAGCGTGCGCCTAGGGGATGAGCAGTTCTTC.

The J gene is TRBJ2-7, the V gene TRBV13; D unresolved. The ends were cut back, 3 bases at V and 2 bases at J, with 5 bases in the middle. Germline V gives CDR1 PRHDT, CDR2 FYEKMQ (reference sequence). This CDR3 contains 12 residues. The CDR3 coding sequence is TGTGCCAGCAGCTTCGTAACCTACGAGCAGTACTTC. Amino acid sequence: CASSFVTYEQYF.

This sequence joins TRBV5-1 and TRBJ1-1; 7 bases are a match to TRBD1. This CDR3 has 15 residues. J was trimmed by 1 base and V by 3 bases; bases with no gene match: 6. The V gene's germline CDR1 is SGHRS and CDR2 YFSETQ. In DNA form, the CDR3 reads TGCGCCAGCAGCTCACGGACAGGTGAGAACACTGAAGCTTTCTTT. Translation: CASSSRTGENTEAFF.

The gene calls are TRBV24-1 and TRBJ2-2; 8 bases are a match to TRBD1. Germline V gene data show CDR1 as KGHDR and CDR2 as SFDVKD. The CDR3 extends over 17 amino acids. V trimming: 4 bases; J trimming: 0 bases; junction bases outside the gene matches: 6. CDR3 residues: CATSDPGQGSNTGELFF. The DNA for the CDR3 is TGTGCCACCAGTGACCCTGGACAGGGATCGAACACCGGGGAGCTGTTTTTT.

This chain connects TRBV6-6 to TRBJ2-7, with TRBD1 identical over 8 bases. CDR1 is MNHNY and CDR2 is SVGAGI in the germline V gene (reference sequence). This CDR3 is built from 14 residues. V shed 5 bases and J 3 bases; nucleotides not matched to a gene: 6. CDR3 in amino acids: CASSALDRGYEQYF. In nucleotides, the CDR3 is TGTGCCAGCAGTGCTCTAGACAGGGGCTACGAGCAGTACTTC.

The chain combines TRBV6-6 with TRBJ1-5; a possible D gene is TRBD1 (5 bases). This CDR3 comprises 15 residues. CDR1 MNHNY and CDR2 SVGAGI come from the germline V gene (reference sequence). V was trimmed by 7 bases and J by 9 bases, leaving 22 bases between them. In DNA form, the CDR3 reads TGTGCCAGCAACAACCGGGACGGGGGTCGAGGGCCCCAGCATTTT. This gives the protein CASNNRDGGRGPQHF.

This clone was counted once. The gene calls are TRBV10-3 and TRBJ2-1, with a possible D match to TRBD1 (6 bases). Germline loops: CDR1 ENHRY, CDR2 SYGVKD. CDR3 length equals 12 residues. Between the trimmed V and J ends, which lost 2 bases and 12 bases, there was a span of 11 bases. CDR3 nucleotide sequence: TGTGCCATCAGTGAGGAGGGGGTAGGGCAGTTCTTC. This translates into CAISEEGVGQFF.

The V gene is TRBV10-3, the J gene TRBJ2-7, with 7 bases matching TRBD1. CDR1 and CDR2 from the germline V gene are ENHRY and SYGVKD. The ends lost 4 bases at V and 2 bases at J; junction bases unmatched: 8. The CDR3 sequence is 15 residues long. The CDR3: CAISGTQGGPYEQYF. CDR3 in DNA: TGTGCCATCAGTGGGACTCAAGGGGGCCCCTACGAGCAGTACTTC.

The gene calls are TRBV19 and TRBJ2-1, with 7 positions matching TRBD1. V dropped 10 bases and J dropped 3; count of bases not matched to a gene: 3. Germline CDR1 reads LNHDA; CDR2 reads SQIVND (reference sequence). The CDR3 is made up of 12 amino acids. DNA of the CDR3: TGTGCCACCCGGGACAGCTACAATGAGCAGTTCTTC. This gives the protein CATRDSYNEQFF.

The chain has TRBV28 and TRBJ1-6; weak D call: TRBD1 (5 bases). The length of the CDR3 is 11 residues. The ends were cut back, 1 base at V and 13 bases at J, with 5 bases in the middle. Germline CDR1 reads MDHEN; CDR2 reads SYDVKM. Here the CDR3 reads CASSLSGPLHF. CDR3 sequence (DNA): TGTGCCAGCAGTTTATCAGGGCCCCTCCACTTT.

The chain is built from TRBV24-1 and TRBJ1-2; 7 bases line up with TRBD1. Germline CDR1 reads KGHDR; CDR2 reads SFDVKD. There are 14 residues in the CDR3. V lost 4 bases, J lost 2 bases, and 3 bases stayed unmatched. The CDR3 bases are TGTGCCACCAGTGACCCAGGGGGGAACTATGGCTACACCTTC. Translation gives CATSDPGGNYGYTF.

V gene TRBV27 combines with J gene TRBJ1-6, with 7 positions matching TRBD1. Germline lookup yields CDR1 MNHEY and CDR2 SMNVEV (reference sequence). The junction had 7 bases not matched to a gene; V was cut back by 3 bases and J by 11 bases. The CDR3 loop spans 14 amino acids. The CDR3 coding sequence is TGTGCCAGCAGTTTCTTTACAGGGGCAGCACCCCTCCACTTT. Protein product: CASSFFTGAAPLHF.

The V call is TRBV4-2, the J call TRBJ1-1, with D uncertain. V was trimmed by 4 bases and J by 4 bases, leaving 13 bases between them. The CDR3 extends over 14 amino acids. CDR1 is LGHNA, CDR2 YNFKEQ, per germline. This chain's CDR3 is CASSLGSTGTEAFF. The CDR3, as DNA: TGTGCCAGCAGCCTTGGGTCCACGGGCACTGAAGCTTTCTTT.

This chain uses TRBV14 with TRBJ2-1; TRBD2 matches 7 bases. V gave up 4 bases and J gave up 6 bases; unmatched junction bases: 9. Germline V gene sequence: CDR1 SGHDN, CDR2 FVKESK. This CDR3 is 15 amino acids long. The DNA of the CDR3 is TGTGCCAGCAGCCCGGGACGACTAGCCCGCAATGAGCAGTTCTTC. It translates to CASSPGRLARNEQFF.